Ten or more counts support the clone carrying this TCR beta chain. Antigen specificity is unknown. This CDR3 comprises 11 residues. V was cut by 0 bases and J by 15 bases, with 9 bases left in between. This specimen belongs to a study of blood T cells in healthy people across ages. General study findings and limits: Older age went with lower TCR beta diversity per million T cells, in a roughly linear way.

A J-beta primer mix and a sample-barcoded 5' primer were used in a second PCR of about 7 to 12 cycles. A template-switch adaptor containing 12 random nucleotides labeled each cDNA molecule. TCRdb itself ran the 5' RACE reads through MiXCR, one entry per CDR3 protein. Of over a million distinct CDR3 sequences in the sample, approximately 43% were seen once. The rearrangement links TRBV12-3 or TRBV12-4 to TRBJ2-1; weak D call: TRBD2 (5 bases). This clonotype was sampled from a woman aged 18-29 years in good health. Sequenced: blood. CDR3 nucleotides: TGTGCCAGCAGTTTAGCCTCTGGGAGGTTCTTC. Translated, it gives CASSLASGRFF.